This T cell receptor (beta chain) was captured by sequencing in a study of T cells after posttransplantation cyclophosphamide. Study-wide findings and caveats: TRB overlap between skin or GI tissue T cells and blood was limited. Later post-transplant blood repertoires were often dominated by donor CD8+ memory clones. Recipient CMV seropositivity and CMV reactivation strongly tracked TRB clonality.

This clone was counted ten times or more. What it binds is not known. This related bone marrow graft donor gave peripheral blood on the day of marrow donation. Per the germline V gene, CDR1 is MNHEY and CDR2 is SVGAGI. V lost 0 bases and J lost 2, with 7 bases in between. This CDR3 has 14 residues. The protocol was immunoSEQ multiplex PCR, while the TCRdb copy is restricted to in-frame clones and leaves out a portion. The profile covers 40,000 to 55,000 clones, none occurring a single time. Sample: PBMCs. The chain employs TRBV6-5 and TRBJ1-1, with no clear D. This clonotype was obtained from a man in his forties or fifties in good health, CMV-negative, and a related stem cell transplant donor. As DNA, the CDR3 is TGTGCCAGCAGTTACTCGAAACTAAACACTGAAGCTTTCTTT. Translation: CASSYSKLNTEAFF.